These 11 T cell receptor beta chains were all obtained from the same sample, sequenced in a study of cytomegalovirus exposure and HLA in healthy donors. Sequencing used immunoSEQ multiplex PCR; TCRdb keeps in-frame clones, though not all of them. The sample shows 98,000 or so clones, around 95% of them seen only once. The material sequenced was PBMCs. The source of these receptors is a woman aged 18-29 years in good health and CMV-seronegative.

CDR3 sequence: CASSFGNRANYGYTF. As DNA, the CDR3 is TGCGCCAGCAGCTTTGGGAACAGGGCTAACTATGGCTACACCTTC. This rearrangement joins TRBV5-1 to TRBJ1-2, with a weak D call TRBD1 (6 bases). Per the germline V gene, CDR1 is SGHRS and CDR2 is YFSETQ. This CDR3 is 15 amino acids long. V lost 2 bases and J lost 0, with 11 bases in between. The variable domain in full, with the rest retrieved from reference TRBV5-1 and TRBJ1-2, is KAGVTQTPRYLIKTRGQQVTLSCSPISGHRSVSWYQQTPGQGLQFLFEYFSETQRNKGNFPGRFSGRQFSNSRSEMNVSTLELGDSALYLCASSFGNRANYGYTFGSGTRLTVV.

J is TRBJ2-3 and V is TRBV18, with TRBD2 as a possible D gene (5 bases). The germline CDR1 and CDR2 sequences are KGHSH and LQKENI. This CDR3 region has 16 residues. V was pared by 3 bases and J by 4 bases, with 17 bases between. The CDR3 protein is CASSPQEGIYSDTQYF. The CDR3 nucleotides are TGTGCCAGCTCACCTCAAGAGGGAATCTATTCAGATACGCAGTATTTT.

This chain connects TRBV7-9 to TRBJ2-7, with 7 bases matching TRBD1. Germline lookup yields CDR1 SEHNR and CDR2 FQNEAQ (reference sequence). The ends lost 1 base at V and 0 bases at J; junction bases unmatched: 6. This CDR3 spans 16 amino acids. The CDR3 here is CASSLDPRGSSYEQYF. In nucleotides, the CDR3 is TGTGCCAGCAGCTTAGACCCCAGGGGGAGCTCCTACGAGCAGTACTTC.

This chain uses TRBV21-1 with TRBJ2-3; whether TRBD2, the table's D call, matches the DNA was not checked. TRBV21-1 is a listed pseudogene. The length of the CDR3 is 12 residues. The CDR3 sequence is CASSKAAYGEYF. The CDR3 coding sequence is TGTGCCAGCAGCAAAGCTGCATACGGGGAGTATTTT.

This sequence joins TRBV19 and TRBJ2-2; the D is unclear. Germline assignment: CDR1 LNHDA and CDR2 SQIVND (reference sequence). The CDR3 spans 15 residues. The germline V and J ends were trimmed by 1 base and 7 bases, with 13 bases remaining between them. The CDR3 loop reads CASSIAVSLVGELFF. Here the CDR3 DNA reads TGTGCCAGTAGTATAGCGGTTAGTTTGGTCGGGGAGCTGTTTTTT.

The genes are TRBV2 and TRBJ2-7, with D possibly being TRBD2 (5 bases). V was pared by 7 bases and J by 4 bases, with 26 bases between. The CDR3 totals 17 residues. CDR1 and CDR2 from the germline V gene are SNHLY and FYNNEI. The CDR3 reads CASTQRVARTYGYEQYF. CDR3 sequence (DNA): TGTGCCAGCACCCAGAGGGTAGCGAGGACCTATGGATACGAGCAGTACTTC.

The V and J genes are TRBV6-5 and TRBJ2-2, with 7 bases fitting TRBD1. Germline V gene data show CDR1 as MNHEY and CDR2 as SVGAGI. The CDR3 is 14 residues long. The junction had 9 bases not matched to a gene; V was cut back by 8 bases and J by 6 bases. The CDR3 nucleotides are TGTGCCAGCGGCTCCCTGCAGGGGGCCGGGGAGCTGTTTTTT. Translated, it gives CASGSLQGAGELFF.

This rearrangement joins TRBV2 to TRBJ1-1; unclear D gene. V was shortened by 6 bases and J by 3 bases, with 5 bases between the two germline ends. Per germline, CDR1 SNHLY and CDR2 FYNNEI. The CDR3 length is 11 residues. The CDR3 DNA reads TGTGCCAGCAGCGGGGACACTGAAGCTTTCTTT. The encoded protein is CASSGDTEAFF.

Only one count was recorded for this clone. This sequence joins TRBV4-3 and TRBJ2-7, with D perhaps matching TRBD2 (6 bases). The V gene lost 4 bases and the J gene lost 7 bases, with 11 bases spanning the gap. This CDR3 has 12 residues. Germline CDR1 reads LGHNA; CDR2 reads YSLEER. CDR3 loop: CASSPTAGEQYF. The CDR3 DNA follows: TGCGCCAGCAGCCCTACGGCGGGGGAGCAGTACTTC.

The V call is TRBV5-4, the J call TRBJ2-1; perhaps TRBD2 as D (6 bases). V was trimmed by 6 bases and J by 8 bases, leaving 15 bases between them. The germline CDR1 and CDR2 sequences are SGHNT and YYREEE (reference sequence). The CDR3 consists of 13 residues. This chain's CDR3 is CASTRLVMDEQFF. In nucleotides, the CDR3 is TGTGCCAGCACCAGACTAGTTATGGATGAGCAGTTCTTC.

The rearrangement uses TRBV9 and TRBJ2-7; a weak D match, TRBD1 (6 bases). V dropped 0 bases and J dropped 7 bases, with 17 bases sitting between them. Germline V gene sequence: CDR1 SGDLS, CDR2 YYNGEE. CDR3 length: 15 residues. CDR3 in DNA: TGTGCCAGCAGCGTAGGGCAGGGGAGTCGCTTGGAGCAGTACTTC. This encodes CASSVGQGSRLEQYF.